Only a few counts were recorded for the clone carrying this T cell receptor (beta chain). What it binds is unknown. The data originate from a study of T cells in narcolepsy. General observations from the study: In some patient and control memory CD4+ samples, autoreactive clones were absent.

Profiled with immunoSEQ multiplex PCR; TCRdb holds only in-frame clones, not every one. The sample has roughly 25,000 clones; about 85% are singletons. The CDR3 spans 15 residues. After removal of 3 bases from V and 6 bases from J, the junction contained 8 bases not matched to a gene. Germline lookup yields CDR1 SGHAT and CDR2 FQDESV (reference sequence). The receptor was derived from a human donor with narcolepsy. The genes are TRBV11-1 and TRBJ2-1; 7 bases agree with TRBD1. Sequencing used CD45RA- memory CD4+ T cells from PBMCs. In DNA form, the CDR3 reads TGTGCCAGCAGCTTCCCCGGGACAGCCGGCAATGAGCAGTTCTTC. Protein: CASSFPGTAGNEQFF.